Detailed here is one TCR beta chain. Its specificity is unknown. The germline CDR1 and CDR2 sequences are LNHDA and SQIVND (reference sequence). The CDR3 is 13 amino acids. Trimming took off 3 bases at V and 8 bases at J, with 10 bases between the two ends. This specimen belongs to a study of tumor-infiltrating lymphocytes in localized non-small cell lung cancer. Study at large: The cohort mixed smokers and never-smokers, several histologies, and some post-neoadjuvant-chemotherapy samples.

Clones were read by immunoSEQ multiplex PCR, and TCRdb kept only the in-frame ones, dropping some. The sample includes around 16,000 clones, about 45% of them seen just once. Study findings and constraints: Immunotypes IM1 and IM2 had similar TCR-derived T-cell fractions.

The rearrangement joins TRBV19 to TRBJ1-4; the D is unclear. This TCR came from a human donor with non-small cell lung cancer. Sequenced sample: lung tumor tissue. The CDR3 nucleotides are TGTGCCAGTAGTATTGGCCTGCGCGAAAAACTGTTTTTT. Encoded protein: CASSIGLREKLFF.